The 4 T cell receptor beta chains below were found in one sample sequenced in a study of blood T cell repertoires in COVID-19 (dated by TCRdb to the early 2020s). The library relied on the immunoSEQ multiplex PCR assay. TCRdb provides this immuneACCESS table in a form limited to in-frame rearrangements. Some clones are lacking; in checked studies, under half of them reflect an unresolved V gene, and why the rest are absent is not known. This sample gives 140,000 to 150,000 clones in total; 80% to 90% of them show up just once. Approximately 1.5% of the sample lies in the top ten. Sequences were obtained from peripheral blood. All receptors come from a woman aged 45-65 years with acute or convalescent COVID-19.

This chain joins TRBV10-3 and TRBJ1-5; tentatively, D is TRBD1 (6 bases). V dropped 4 bases and J dropped 6 bases, with 28 bases sitting between them. The CDR3 is made up of 19 amino acids. Germline-derived CDR1 and CDR2 are ENHRY and SYGVKD. CDR3 in DNA: TGTGCCATCAGTGTAACTTTAGTGGACAGATCTTTGCCGTTTCAGCCCCAGCATTTT. Amino acid sequence: CAISVTLVDRSLPFQPQHF.

The chain couples TRBV19 to TRBJ2-7; D possibly corresponds to TRBD1 (5 bases). Trimming cost V 10 bases and J 5 bases, with 15 bases left between them. The CDR3 has 12 residues. Looked up from germline, CDR1 is LNHDA and CDR2 is SQIVND (reference sequence). CDR3 amino acids: CATRPRDDEQYF. CDR3 sequence (DNA): TGTGCCACCCGTCCCAGGGATGACGAGCAGTACTTC.

As regards this clone: The same CDR3 arises from other DNA sequences in this sample as well. The chain employs TRBV28 and TRBJ1-1, with 8 bases fitting TRBD1. Germline V gives CDR1 MDHEN, CDR2 SYDVKM. CDR3 length equals 14 residues. J was trimmed by 2 bases and V by 5 bases; bases with no gene match: 4. CDR3 sequence: CASSPGGVNTEAFF. For the CDR3, the DNA is TGTGCCAGCAGTCCAGGGGGCGTAAACACTGAAGCTTTCTTT.

The V and J genes are TRBV11-3 and TRBJ2-1; 7 bases align to TRBD2. Germline V gene lookup returns CDR1 SGHNT and CDR2 YENEEA. The CDR3 loop spans 15 amino acids. V lost 5 bases and J lost 1; bases outside the gene matches: 5. This CDR3 reads CASSQGGGSYNEQFF. For the CDR3, the DNA is TGTGCCAGCAGCCAAGGCGGGGGTTCCTACAATGAGCAGTTCTTC. Looking up the rest from reference TRBV11-3 and TRBJ2-1 gives the full variable domain: EAGVVQSPRYKIIEKKQPVAFWCNPISGHNTLYWYLQNLGQGPELLIRYENEEAVDDSQLPKDRFSAERLKGVDSTLKIQPAELGDSAVYLCASSQGGGSYNEQFFGPGTRLTVL.